The 22 T cell receptor beta chains reported below all come from one sample, sequenced in a study of T cells after yellow fever vaccination. TCRdb recomputed calls from the 5' RACE reads with MiXCR, one row per CDR3 protein. This table has a few hundred thousand distinct CDR3 sequences, about a sixth appearing once. Specimen: PBMCs, collected about 5 days after the first yellow fever vaccination. These receptors came from a man between 18 and 35 years old who received the YFV17D yellow fever vaccine.

This clonotype was found many times. The chain links TRBV12-3 or TRBV12-4 to TRBJ1-4, with D uncertain. Trimming took 3 bases from V and 7 from J, leaving 18 bases between them. This CDR3 comprises 16 residues. CDR3 loop: CASSFGVVGYGEKLFF. CDR3 DNA: TGTGCCAGCAGTTTCGGGGTGGTGGGGTATGGTGAAAAACTGTTTTTT.

The gene calls are TRBV15 and TRBJ2-2, with D perhaps TRBD2 (6 bases). Per germline, CDR1 LNHNV and CDR2 YYDKDF (reference sequence). Trimming took 5 bases from V and 10 from J, leaving 11 bases between them. This CDR3 comprises 12 residues. The DNA of the CDR3 is TGTGCCACCAGCCCACTAGCTAAGGAGCTGTTTTTT. Translated, it gives CATSPLAKELFF. Supplemented by reference TRBV15 and TRBJ2-2, the full variable domain reads DAMVIQNPRYQVTQFGKPVTLSCSQTLNHNVMYWYQQKSSQAPKLLFHYYDKDFNNEADTPDNFQSRRPNTSFCFLDIRSPGLGDTAMYLCATSPLAKELFFGEGSRLTVL.

This clonotype was detected a few times. The rearrangement links TRBV7-9 to TRBJ2-3, with D perhaps matching TRBD2 (7 bases). The CDR3 covers 15 residues. Trimming took off 5 bases at V and 6 bases at J, with 18 bases between the two ends. The germline CDR1 and CDR2 sequences are SEHNR and FQNEAQ (reference sequence). The CDR3 region has the DNA TGTGCCAGCAGCCCCTGGGGGGGGGCCACGGATACGCAGTATTTT. Amino acids: CASSPWGGATDTQYF.

The chain carries TRBV6-5 and TRBJ1-4; D unclear. Trimming took 7 bases from V and 7 from J, leaving 10 bases between them. CDR1 is MNHEY, CDR2 SVGAGI, per germline. This CDR3 is 12 amino acids long. The CDR3 protein is CASKGVGEKLFF. In DNA form, the CDR3 reads TGTGCCAGCAAGGGCGTCGGTGAAAAACTGTTTTTT.

The J gene is TRBJ1-4, the V gene TRBV5-1; 9 nucleotides line up with TRBD1. V lost 5 bases and J lost 7; bases outside the gene matches: 9. In germline, CDR1 is SGHRS, CDR2 YFSETQ. The CDR3 sequence is 15 residues long. Written as DNA, the CDR3 is TGCGCCAGCAGGCGAGTGGACAGGGGTTTTGAAAAACTGTTTTTT. This translates into CASRRVDRGFEKLFF.

This clonotype was seen a few times. The rearrangement links TRBV7-6 to TRBJ2-1; TRBD1 matches 8 bases. This CDR3 spans 14 amino acids. Germline CDR1 is SGHVS and CDR2 is FNYEAQ. Germline trimming cut 5 bases from V and 6 bases from J; bases unmatched to any gene: 6. The CDR3 nucleotides are TGTGCCAGCAGCCGTGGACAGGGACCCAATGAGCAGTTCTTC. It specifies CASSRGQGPNEQFF.

CDR3 DNA: TGCGCCAGCAGCAGGGAGGGGGTTCGGGAGACCCAGTACTTC. Amino acid sequence: CASSREGVRETQYF. The rearrangement uses TRBV10-2 and TRBJ2-5, with a tentative D call TRBD2 (7 bases). Trimming took 6 bases from V and 5 from J, leaving 16 bases between them. Germline V gene lookup returns CDR1 WSHSY and CDR2 SAAADI. The CDR3 totals 14 residues.

To note about this clonotype: Without the conserved terminal phenylalanine or tryptophan, this CDR3 likely stems from a read error. It is unclear where the CDR3 begins or ends on the DNA, so no DNA is shown, and the CDR3 is as TCRdb lists it. The gene calls are TRBV1 and TRBJ2-7. TRBV1 is a known pseudogene. The CDR3 region is 8 residues in length, termini included. CDR3: CTSSQVRD.

Ten or more counts support this clonotype. The chain couples TRBV5-1 to TRBJ2-3; weak D call: TRBD1 (5 bases). V lost 0 bases to trimming and J lost 2 bases, with 7 bases between them. The CDR3 is 14 amino acids. Germline CDR1 is SGHRS and CDR2 is YFSETQ. The CDR3 sequence is CASSLVRVTDTQYF. The DNA for the CDR3 is TGCGCCAGCAGCTTGGTCAGGGTCACAGATACGCAGTATTTT.

J is TRBJ2-3 and V is TRBV3-1, with D possibly being TRBD2 (7 bases). Germline CDR1 LGHDT, CDR2 YNNKEL (reference sequence). V lost 1 base to trimming and J lost 6 bases, with 17 bases between them. The CDR3 extends over 16 amino acids. CDR3 DNA: TGTGCCAGCAGCCAAGGGGCGGGGGCCCTCCTGGATACGCAGTATTTT. It yields the protein CASSQGAGALLDTQYF.

This clonotype was seen a single time. The V and J genes are TRBV14 and TRBJ1-2; 7 bases are a match to TRBD1. The CDR3 sequence is 14 residues long. Per germline, CDR1 SGHDN and CDR2 FVKESK. Unmatched junction bases numbered 9, after V lost 4 bases and J lost 7 bases. The CDR3 loop is CASSRNRDSGGYTF. CDR3 DNA: TGTGCCAGCAGCCGGAACCGGGACAGTGGTGGCTACACCTTC.

This clonotype appeared a few times. This sequence joins TRBV28 and TRBJ2-3; D remains ambiguous. Per germline, CDR1 MDHEN and CDR2 SYDVKM. Trimming cost V 2 bases and J 2 bases, with 8 bases left between them. The CDR3 covers 14 residues. The CDR3: CASSLNGPTDTQYF. CDR3 DNA sequence: TGTGCCAGCAGTTTAAACGGGCCCACAGATACGCAGTATTTT. Filled out from reference TRBV28 and TRBJ2-3, the complete variable domain reads DVKVTQSSRYLVKRTGEKVFLECVQDMDHENMFWYRQDPGLGLRLIYFSYDVKMKEKGDIPEGYSVSREKKERFSLILESASTNQTSMYLCASSLNGPTDTQYFGPGTRLTVL.

The chain uses TRBV7-6 and TRBJ2-7; the D gene is possibly TRBD2 (6 bases). V was shortened by 1 base and J by 2 bases, with 12 bases between the two germline ends. The CDR3 is made up of 15 amino acids. The germline V gene has CDR1 SGHVS and CDR2 FNYEAQ. CDR3 loop: CASSLVSGSPYEQYF. CDR3 DNA sequence: TGTGCCAGCAGCTTAGTATCCGGGAGCCCCTACGAGCAGTACTTC. Full variable domain (missing parts from reference TRBV7-6 and TRBJ2-7): GAGVSQSPRYKVTKRGQDVALRCDPISGHVSLYWYRQALGQGPEFLTYFNYEAQQDKSGLPNDRFSAERPEGSISTLTIQRTEQRDSAMYRCASSLVSGSPYEQYFGPGTRLTVT.

This clonotype has only a few counts. The rearrangement links TRBV4-1 to TRBJ1-1; D is uncertain. The V and J ends lost 3 bases and 1 base respectively, with 12 bases between them. The CDR3 totals 15 residues. Germline CDR1 reads MGHRA; CDR2 reads YSYEKL. CDR3 sequence reads: CASSQIRPANTEAFF. Written as DNA, the CDR3 is TGCGCCAGCAGCCAGATACGGCCTGCGAACACTGAAGCTTTCTTT.

In its sample, this clonotype was seen many times. V gene TRBV18 combines with J gene TRBJ1-5; D ambiguous. Trimming pared 8 bases from V and 11 bases from J, leaving 16 bases between. CDR3 length: 12 residues. The germline CDR1 and CDR2 sequences are KGHSH and LQKENI. As DNA, the CDR3 is TGTGCCAGCCGGCTTCACCCCGGGACCCAGCATTTT. Encoded protein: CASRLHPGTQHF.

The rearrangement uses TRBV28 and TRBJ2-1; D possibly corresponds to TRBD2 (6 bases). This CDR3 region has 15 residues. The V gene's germline CDR1 is MDHEN and CDR2 SYDVKM. V was shortened by 6 bases and J by 5 bases, with 17 bases between the two germline ends. In DNA form, the CDR3 reads TGTGCCAGCAGCACCCCGACCCGCGGGAACAATGAGCAGTTCTTC. Residues: CASSTPTRGNNEQFF.

The V gene is TRBV18, the J gene TRBJ2-7; D gene unclear. The CDR3 has 13 amino acids. Trimming removed 0 bases from V and 0 bases from J, with 3 bases in between. Germline CDR1 KGHSH, CDR2 LQKENI. CDR3 DNA sequence: TGTGCCAGCTCACCACCGTTCTCCTACGAGCAGTACGTC. This gives the protein CASSPPFSYEQYV.

The chain has TRBV3-1 and TRBJ1-5; a possible D gene is TRBD1 (5 bases). The CDR3 runs to 15 residues. V lost 1 base and J lost 0, with 7 bases in between. The germline V gene has CDR1 LGHDT and CDR2 YNNKEL (reference sequence). In nucleotides, the CDR3 is TGTGCCAGCAGCCAAGGACAGAATAGCAATCAGCCCCAGCATTTT. Translated, it gives CASSQGQNSNQPQHF.

This chain links TRBV12-3 or TRBV12-4 with TRBJ1-2; no reliable D call. This CDR3 is 13 amino acids long. The ends were cut back, 5 bases at V and 4 bases at J, with 11 bases in the middle. As DNA, the CDR3 is TGTGCCAGCAGTCGACTCGGCGGCTATGGCTACACCTTC. It is translated as CASSRLGGYGYTF.

This clonotype was seen a handful of times. The chain carries TRBV5-1 and TRBJ2-7; 8 positions match TRBD1. CDR1 and CDR2 (germline): SGHRS, YFSETQ. J gave up 0 bases and V 0 bases, and 5 bases lay outside the gene matches. The CDR3 extends over 16 amino acids. The CDR3 reads CASSLALGTGSYEQYF. The CDR3 nucleotides are TGCGCCAGCAGCTTGGCCCTCGGGACAGGCTCCTACGAGCAGTACTTC.

With respect to this clonotype: One base away lies a much larger clone, so this may be a sequencing read error. This chain links TRBV4-3 with TRBJ1-4; D is ambiguous. Germline CDR1 LGHNA, CDR2 YSLEER. The V and J ends lost 7 bases and 7 bases respectively, with 13 bases between them. This CDR3 is built from 13 residues. The CDR3 reads CASTRLGLEKLFF. The CDR3, as DNA: TGCGCCAGCACCCGGCTCGGGCTTGAAAAACTGTTTTTT.

The V and J genes are TRBV18 and TRBJ1-1; unclear D gene. The CDR3 has 15 residues. Germline V gene data show CDR1 as KGHSH and CDR2 as LQKENI. Deletions cut 2 bases from V and 1 base from J, with 11 bases between. The CDR3: CASSPRSQRNTEAFF. CDR3 sequence (DNA): TGTGCCAGCTCACCAAGGTCACAGCGGAACACTGAAGCTTTCTTT.